This is a list of T cell receptor beta chains from one sample in a study of blood T cell repertoires in COVID-19. Generated by immunoSEQ multiplex PCR, the TCRdb table keeps only in-frame clones and is missing some. The sample holds about 190,000 clones, 70% to 90% seen once. Sequenced input: peripheral blood. Every receptor here comes from a woman aged 70-85 years with active or convalescent COVID-19. The CDR3 runs from the conserved cysteine through the conserved F or W. Fields, in order: V gene, D gene, J gene, clone size, CDR3 protein, CDR3 DNA. D genes are given only for firm matches. Clone size is given for some rows only: seen once, a few or many times, or a class if the clone is expanded.

V: TRBV10-3; D: .; J: TRBJ2-3; size: many; CDR3: CATNQVDGTDTQYF; DNA: TGTGCCACCAACCAGGTAGATGGCACAGATACGCAGTATTTT
V: TRBV5-5; D: .; J: TRBJ2-6; size: .; CDR3: CASSLMALAGANVLTF; DNA: TGTGCCAGCAGTCTCATGGCGTTAGCCGGGGCCAACGTCCTGACTTTC
V: TRBV24-1; D: TRBD1; J: TRBJ2-7; size: .; CDR3: CATSDPGEQGVHEQYF; DNA: TGTGCCACCAGTGATCCCGGAGAACAGGGGGTCCACGAGCAGTACTTC
V: TRBV24-1; D: .; J: TRBJ1-1; size: .; CDR3: CATSGGGYTEAFF; DNA: TGTGCCACCTCCGGTGGGGGGTACACTGAAGCTTTCTTT
V: TRBV7-2; D: TRBD2; J: TRBJ2-1; size: once; CDR3: CASSLLAGGGNEQFF; DNA: TGTGCCAGCAGCTTACTAGCGGGAGGCGGCAATGAGCAGTTCTTC
V: TRBV3-1/TRBV3-2; D: TRBD2; J: TRBJ2-1; size: .; CDR3: CASSQDKLAGVYNEQFF; DNA: TGTGCCAGCAGCCAAGATAAACTAGCGGGAGTGTACAATGAGCAGTTCTTC
V: TRBV7-9; D: .; J: TRBJ1-1; size: once; CDR3: CASSYTGGTTEAFF; DNA: TGTGCCAGCAGCTACACCGGGGGGACCACTGAAGCTTTCTTT
V: TRBV18; D: TRBD2; J: TRBJ2-1; size: .; CDR3: CASSLRIAGSYNEQFF; DNA: TGTGCCAGCTCACTCCGCATAGCGGGCTCCTACAATGAGCAGTTCTTC
V: TRBV27; D: .; J: TRBJ1-4; size: .; CDR3: CASSNLLGGGSNEKLFF; DNA: TGTGCCAGCAGTAACCTCCTGGGGGGTGGGTCCAATGAAAAACTGTTTTTT
V: TRBV24-1; D: .; J: TRBJ2-6; size: .; CDR3: CATSDVPSSGANVLTF; DNA: TGTGCCACCAGTGATGTTCCGAGCTCTGGGGCCAACGTCCTGACTTTC
V: TRBV10-3; D: TRBD1; J: TRBJ2-2; size: .; CDR3: CAISDPGTGYTGELFF; DNA: TGTGCCATCAGTGATCCCGGGACAGGGTACACCGGGGAGCTGTTTTTT
V: TRBV5-1; D: .; J: TRBJ2-5; size: few; CDR3: CASSPPTETQYF; DNA: TGCGCCAGCAGCCCGCCTACGGAGACCCAGTACTTC
V: TRBV7-9; D: .; J: TRBJ2-7; size: .; CDR3: CASSPSSTSEQYF; DNA: TGTGCCAGCAGCCCATCTAGTACTTCCGAGCAGTACTTC
V: TRBV13; D: .; J: TRBJ2-1; size: .; CDR3: CASSFEGQIGSYNEQFF; DNA: TGTGCCAGCAGCTTTGAGGGTCAAATTGGCTCCTACAATGAGCAGTTCTTC
V: TRBV7-9; D: .; J: TRBJ2-2; size: .; CDR3: CASSPNPGRDGELFF; DNA: TGTGCCAGCAGCCCCAATCCGGGAAGGGACGGGGAGCTGTTTTTT
V: TRBV6-1; D: .; J: TRBJ1-4; size: .; CDR3: CASSEPQGGGEKLFF; DNA: TGTGCCAGCAGTGAGCCTCAAGGGGGTGGTGAAAAACTGTTTTTT
V: TRBV13; D: .; J: TRBJ2-5; size: .; CDR3: CASSVTGVGETQYF; DNA: TGTGCCAGCAGCGTCACGGGAGTAGGTGAGACCCAGTACTTC
V: TRBV28; D: .; J: TRBJ2-1; size: .; CDR3: CASYSPPTYNEQFF; DNA: TGTGCCAGCTACAGCCCGCCAACCTACAATGAGCAGTTCTTC
V: TRBV3-1/TRBV3-2; D: TRBD2; J: TRBJ2-5; size: .; CDR3: CASRNAPGLAGPRETQYF; DNA: TGTGCCAGCAGAAACGCCCCGGGACTAGCGGGCCCCCGGGAGACCCAGTACTTC
V: TRBV19; D: TRBD1; J: TRBJ2-6; size: .; CDR3: CASSPGTGITGANVLTF; DNA: TGTGCCAGTAGTCCCGGGACAGGGATTACTGGGGCCAACGTCCTGACTTTC
V: TRBV18; D: .; J: TRBJ2-1; size: .; CDR3: CASSPPSGFDEQFF; DNA: TGTGCCAGCTCACCACCGAGCGGTTTTGATGAGCAGTTCTTC
V: TRBV7-2; D: TRBD2; J: TRBJ2-1; size: .; CDR3: CASSAGGTSGRSNEQFF; DNA: TGTGCCAGCAGCGCTGGCGGGACTAGCGGGAGATCCAATGAGCAGTTCTTC
V: TRBV6-5; D: .; J: TRBJ2-5; size: .; CDR3: CASSPPSKETQYF; DNA: TGTGCCAGCAGTCCCCCGAGTAAAGAGACCCAGTACTTC
V: TRBV18; D: .; J: TRBJ2-2; size: .; CDR3: CASSYETGFYTGELFF; DNA: TGTGCCAGCTCGTACGAAACAGGGTTTTACACCGGGGAGCTGTTTTTT
V: TRBV9; D: TRBD2; J: TRBJ2-1; size: .; CDR3: CASSPGRGPHNEQFF; DNA: TGTGCCAGCAGCCCTGGGAGGGGACCGCACAATGAGCAGTTCTTC
V: TRBV28; D: .; J: TRBJ1-6; size: .; CDR3: CASSKGVSPLHF; DNA: TGTGCCAGCAGTAAAGGGGTGTCACCCCTCCACTTT
V: TRBV18; D: TRBD1; J: TRBJ2-1; size: .; CDR3: CASSWDRGNLDEQFF; DNA: TGTGCCAGCTCATGGGACAGGGGGAATTTGGATGAGCAGTTCTTC
V: TRBV5-1; D: .; J: TRBJ2-5; size: .; CDR3: CASSLGRGRSQETQYF; DNA: TGCGCCAGCAGCTTGGGCAGGGGCAGGTCTCAAGAGACCCAGTACTTC
V: TRBV18; D: TRBD1; J: TRBJ1-4; size: .; CDR3: CASSARGPTNEKLFF; DNA: TGTGCCAGCTCCGCCAGGGGGCCAACTAATGAAAAACTGTTTTTT
V: TRBV5-1; D: .; J: TRBJ2-7; size: few; CDR3: CASSSGNEQYF; DNA: TGCGCCAGCAGCTCAGGGAACGAGCAGTACTTC
V: TRBV2; D: .; J: TRBJ1-3; size: few; CDR3: CASRPGYSGNTIYF; DNA: TGTGCCAGCCGCCCAGGGTACTCTGGAAACACCATATATTTT
V: TRBV6-5; D: TRBD2; J: TRBJ2-5; size: .; CDR3: CASSYSGAGGGETQYF; DNA: TGTGCCAGCAGTTACTCGGGGGCGGGAGGCGGCGAGACCCAGTACTTC
V: TRBV6-5; D: TRBD2; J: TRBJ2-3; size: .; CDR3: CASSFFSSGLTDTQYF; DNA: TGTGCCAGCAGTTTCTTCTCTAGCGGCCTCACAGATACGCAGTATTTT
V: TRBV9; D: .; J: TRBJ2-1; size: .; CDR3: CASSTGTPGTEQFF; DNA: TGTGCCAGCAGCACAGGGACGCCCGGCACCGAGCAGTTCTTC